One and the same sample provided the 13 T cell receptor beta chains below, sequenced in a study of blood T cell repertoires in COVID-19. The data were produced by immunoSEQ multiplex PCR, yet TCRdb's version contains in-frame clones alone and is incomplete. The sample consists of approximately 470,000 clones, 70% to 90% of them appearing once. Sequenced input: peripheral blood. These receptors all come from a human donor in a cohort sampled during active COVID-19.

There are many counts of this clone. The chain couples TRBV29-1 to TRBJ1-6, with D possibly being TRBD1 (6 bases). The CDR3 has 14 amino acids. V lost 6 bases, J lost 9 bases, and 18 bases lay in between. Per germline, CDR1 SQVTM and CDR2 ANQGSEA. CDR3 DNA sequence: TGCAGCGTCACTACAGGAGCCAGGGGTTCACCCCTCCACTTT. This translates into CSVTTGARGSPLHF.

The J gene is TRBJ1-2, the V gene TRBV6-5, with D perhaps matching TRBD1 (5 bases). The CDR3 length is 15 residues. CDR1 and CDR2 (germline): MNHEY, SVGAGI. The germline V and J ends were trimmed by 0 bases and 4 bases, with 12 bases remaining between them. The CDR3 coding sequence is TGTGCCAGCAGTTACTCCTCGGGGGAAGGCTATGGCTACACCTTC. It encodes CASSYSSGEGYGYTF.

The chain carries TRBV30 and TRBJ2-1; 8 nucleotides match TRBD2. CDR3 size: 15 residues. With V trimmed by 0 bases and J by 10 bases, 11 bases remained unmatched. Germline assignment: CDR1 GTSNPN and CDR2 SVGIG (reference sequence). Written as DNA, the CDR3 is TGTGCCTGGAGTGTTACGACGGGAGGGCCGAGCGAGCAGTTCTTC. It translates to CAWSVTTGGPSEQFF.

V is TRBV18 and J is TRBJ1-4; 7 bases fit TRBD1. V trimming: 2 bases; J trimming: 0 bases; junction bases outside the gene matches: 3. The V gene's germline CDR1 is KGHSH and CDR2 LQKENI. CDR3 size: 16 residues. The CDR3 DNA follows: TGTGCCAGCTCACCAGGACAGGCGGCAACTAATGAAAAACTGTTTTTT. It translates to CASSPGQAATNEKLFF.

V is TRBV2 and J is TRBJ2-7; D not certain. V was clipped by 2 bases and J by 2 bases, with 13 bases between them. This CDR3 comprises 15 residues. Germline CDR1 SNHLY, CDR2 FYNNEI. The CDR3 loop is CASSESAVQTYEQYF. The CDR3 DNA reads TGTGCCAGCAGTGAAAGCGCGGTTCAAACCTACGAGCAGTACTTC.

This clone was seen only once. The CDR3 DNA follows: TGTGCCAGCAGTTACGAGGTAGCGGGAGGCCGGGTGTTCTTC. Translating it yields CASSYEVAGGRVFF. The J gene is TRBJ2-1, the V gene TRBV6-2 or TRBV6-3, with 10 positions matching TRBD2. Per germline, CDR1 MNHEY and CDR2 SVGEGT. The CDR3 extends over 14 amino acids. V trimming: 2 bases; J trimming: 15 bases; junction bases outside the gene matches: 10.

In its sample, this clone was seen a few times. The chain carries TRBV7-3 and TRBJ2-7; 8 nucleotides align to TRBD2. The V segment lost 5 bases and the J segment 8 bases; nucleotides outside the gene matches: 8. Per germline, CDR1 SGHTA and CDR2 FQGTGA. The CDR3 spans 13 residues. The CDR3 DNA follows: TGTGCCAGCAGCCCCTCGGGAGGGGATAAGCAGTACTTC. It is translated as CASSPSGGDKQYF.

There are a few counts of this clone. The rearrangement uses TRBV6-1 and TRBJ2-1, with TRBD2 identical over 12 bases. The CDR3 is 17 residues long. V shed 1 base and J 2 bases; nucleotides not matched to a gene: 3. Germline lookup yields CDR1 MNHNS and CDR2 SASEGT. The CDR3, as DNA: TGTGCCAGCAGTGAAGTATCTAGCGGGAGGGCCTACAATGAGCAGTTCTTC. Translating it yields CASSEVSSGRAYNEQFF.

This chain uses TRBV9 with TRBJ2-5, with 7 bases aligning to TRBD1. V lost 7 bases, J lost 5 bases, and 14 bases stayed unmatched. Germline loops: CDR1 SGDLS, CDR2 YYNGEE. This CDR3 is built from 15 residues. CDR3 nucleotides: TGTGCCAGCGCCTACAGGGGTGGGATCGAGGAGACCCAGTACTTC. Its protein is CASAYRGGIEETQYF.

V is TRBV7-3 and J is TRBJ2-3; a weak D match, TRBD1 (6 bases). The CDR3 is 17 amino acids. V shed 9 bases and J shed 2 bases, with 24 bases lying between them. Germline-derived CDR1 and CDR2 are SGHTA and FQGTGA. The DNA of the CDR3 is TGTGCCAGTAGCCCGGGGCCACGAGGGGGATTCACAGATACGCAGTATTTT. Translation gives CASSPGPRGGFTDTQYF.

This rearrangement joins TRBV6-2 or TRBV6-3 to TRBJ1-6, with 7 bases aligning to TRBD1. Per the germline V gene, CDR1 is MNHEY and CDR2 is SVGEGT. The CDR3 length is 15 residues. V gave up 7 bases and J gave up 4 bases; unmatched junction bases: 7. The CDR3 bases are TGTGCCAGCAACCCGGGACAGACTTATAATTCACCCCTCCACTTT. Translated: CASNPGQTYNSPLHF.

The rearrangement uses TRBV27 and TRBJ1-2; possible D gene TRBD1, 5 bases. V was clipped by 6 bases and J by 0 bases, with 11 bases between them. CDR1 is MNHEY and CDR2 is SMNVEV in the germline V gene (reference sequence). The CDR3 has 14 amino acids. CDR3 in amino acids: CASSRGATNYGYTF. The CDR3 DNA reads as TGTGCCAGCAGCCGCGGGGCTACTAACTATGGCTACACCTTC.

This clone has a single count. The genes are TRBV19 and TRBJ2-1, with TRBD2 matching over 7 bases. Germline V gene sequence: CDR1 LNHDA, CDR2 SQIVND (reference sequence). V was pared by 2 bases and J by 13 bases, with 17 bases of the junction left unmatched. CDR3 length: 16 amino acids. Here the CDR3 reads CASSILGGGPESVQFF. CDR3 DNA: TGTGCCAGTAGTATATTGGGGGGAGGGCCAGAATCAGTCCAGTTCTTC.